This TCR beta chain was documented in a study of T cell repertoires in aging, cancer and after chemotherapy. Study-level background: Donors were grouped into six age bands spanning 30 or younger through 70 or older. Study results and limitations: The repertoire data cannot show anything about immunological memory following chemotherapy. In each cancer cohort, median generation probability increased across chemotherapy, suggesting thymic output rebounded. Compared with age-matched healthy donors, untreated hematological or solid cancer patients showed higher blood TCR clonality.

Amplification of TCR beta used genomic DNA extracted from peripheral blood. The germline CDR1 and CDR2 sequences are MGHRA and YSYEKL. CDR3 length: 15 residues. Losses at the gene ends were 6 bases for V and 5 bases for J; bases not matched to a gene: 7. TRB rearrangements spanning V, D and J were amplified using mixed TRB-A/B primers. Each CDR3 protein is one row after TCRdb ran MiXCR on the multiplex PCR reads. The profile covers fewer than 500 distinct CDR3 sequences, with 23% appearing a single time and about 60% taken by the ten largest. This clonotype was found a few times. Antigen unknown. The gene calls are TRBV4-1 and TRBJ2-5; 12 nucleotides align to TRBD2. The sample was blood. This sequence was found in a human donor with a blood cancer. The CDR3 region is CASSQLAGGYETQYF. The CDR3 nucleotides read TGCGCCAGCAGTCAACTAGCGGGAGGATACGAGACCCAGTACTTC.